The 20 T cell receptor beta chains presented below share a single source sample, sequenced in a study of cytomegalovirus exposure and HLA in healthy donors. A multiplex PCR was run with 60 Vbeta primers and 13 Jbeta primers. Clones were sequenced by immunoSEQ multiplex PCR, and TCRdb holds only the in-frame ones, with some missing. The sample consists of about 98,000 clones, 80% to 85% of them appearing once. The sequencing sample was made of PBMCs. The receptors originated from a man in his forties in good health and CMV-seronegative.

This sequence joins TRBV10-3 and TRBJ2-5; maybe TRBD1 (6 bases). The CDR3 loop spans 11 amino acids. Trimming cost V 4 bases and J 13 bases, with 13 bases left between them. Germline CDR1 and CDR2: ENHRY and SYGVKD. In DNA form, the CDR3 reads TGTGCCATCAGTGGGCAGGGGCGCCCGTACTTC. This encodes CAISGQGRPYF.

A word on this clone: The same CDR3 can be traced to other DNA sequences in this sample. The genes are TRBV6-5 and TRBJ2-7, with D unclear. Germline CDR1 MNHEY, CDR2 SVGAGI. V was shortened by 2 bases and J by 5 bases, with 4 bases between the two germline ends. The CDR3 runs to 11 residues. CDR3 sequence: CASSYRDEQYF. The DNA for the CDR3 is TGTGCCAGCAGTTACAGAGACGAGCAGTACTTC.

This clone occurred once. Here the CDR3 DNA reads TGCGCCAGCAGCCAAGAGGCCCGGGATAACAATGAGCAGTTCTTC. Protein product: CASSQEARDNNEQFF. The J gene is TRBJ2-1, the V gene TRBV4-1, with a tentative D call TRBD2 (5 bases). Trimming shortened V by 0 bases and J by 5 bases, and 11 bases separated the two germline ends. CDR3 size: 15 residues. Germline CDR1 is MGHRA and CDR2 is YSYEKL.

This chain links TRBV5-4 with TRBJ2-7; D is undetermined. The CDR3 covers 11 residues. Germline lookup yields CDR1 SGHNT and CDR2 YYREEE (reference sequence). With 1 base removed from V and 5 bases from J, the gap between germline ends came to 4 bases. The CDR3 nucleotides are TGTGCCAGCAGCTTGTCGGACGAGCAGTACTTC. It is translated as CASSLSDEQYF. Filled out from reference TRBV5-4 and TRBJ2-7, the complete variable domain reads ETGVTQSPTHLIKTRGQQVTLRCSSQSGHNTVSWYQQALGQGPQFIFQYYREEENGRGNFPPRFSGLQFPNYSSELNVNALELDDSALYLCASSLSDEQYFGPGTRLTVT.

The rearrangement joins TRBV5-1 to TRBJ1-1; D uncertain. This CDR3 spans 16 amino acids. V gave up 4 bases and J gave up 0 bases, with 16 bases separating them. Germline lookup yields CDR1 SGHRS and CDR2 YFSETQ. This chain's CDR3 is CASSIAGPDMNTEAFF. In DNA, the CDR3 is TGCGCCAGCAGCATCGCTGGCCCTGATATGAACACTGAAGCTTTCTTT.

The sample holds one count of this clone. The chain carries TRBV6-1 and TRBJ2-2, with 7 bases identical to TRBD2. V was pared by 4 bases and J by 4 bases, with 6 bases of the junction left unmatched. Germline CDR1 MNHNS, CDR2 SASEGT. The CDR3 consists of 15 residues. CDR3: CASSGAGPGTGELFF. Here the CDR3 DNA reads TGTGCCAGCAGTGGAGCGGGGCCGGGCACCGGGGAGCTGTTTTTT.

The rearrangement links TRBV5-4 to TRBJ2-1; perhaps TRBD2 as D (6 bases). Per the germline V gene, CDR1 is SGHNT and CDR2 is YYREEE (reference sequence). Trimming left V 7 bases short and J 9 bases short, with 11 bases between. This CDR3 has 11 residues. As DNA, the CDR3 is TGTGCCAGCGGGGGGTGGGGTGAGCAGTTCTTC. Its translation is CASGGWGEQFF.

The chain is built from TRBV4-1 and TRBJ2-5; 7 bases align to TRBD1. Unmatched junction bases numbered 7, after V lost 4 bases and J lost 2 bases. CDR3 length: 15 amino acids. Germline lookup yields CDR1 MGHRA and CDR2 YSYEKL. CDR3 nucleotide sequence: TGCGCCAGCAGCCGAGGACAGGCTTTACAAGAGACCCAGTACTTC. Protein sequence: CASSRGQALQETQYF.

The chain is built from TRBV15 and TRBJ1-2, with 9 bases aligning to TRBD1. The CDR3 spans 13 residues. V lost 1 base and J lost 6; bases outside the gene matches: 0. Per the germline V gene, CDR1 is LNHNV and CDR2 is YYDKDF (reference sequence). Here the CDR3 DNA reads TGTGCCACCAGCAGAGGGACAGGGGATGGCTACACCTTC. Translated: CATSRGTGDGYTF.

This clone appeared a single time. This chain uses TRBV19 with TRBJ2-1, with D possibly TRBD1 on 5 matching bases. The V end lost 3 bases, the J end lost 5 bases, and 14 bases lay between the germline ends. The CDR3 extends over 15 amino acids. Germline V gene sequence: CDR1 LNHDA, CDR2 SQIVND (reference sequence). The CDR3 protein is CASSIVLRQNNEQFF. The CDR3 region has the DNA TGTGCCAGTAGTATCGTCCTTAGACAGAACAATGAGCAGTTCTTC.

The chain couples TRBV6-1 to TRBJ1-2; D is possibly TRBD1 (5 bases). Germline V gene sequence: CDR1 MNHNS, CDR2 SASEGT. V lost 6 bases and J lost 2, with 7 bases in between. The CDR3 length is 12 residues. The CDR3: CASRRQNYGYTF. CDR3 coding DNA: TGTGCCAGCAGAAGACAGAACTATGGCTACACCTTC.

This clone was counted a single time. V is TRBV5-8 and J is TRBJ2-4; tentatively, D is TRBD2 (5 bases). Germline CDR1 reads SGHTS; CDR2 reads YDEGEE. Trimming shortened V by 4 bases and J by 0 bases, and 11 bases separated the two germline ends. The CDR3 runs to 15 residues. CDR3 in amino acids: CASSRGKVAKNIQYF. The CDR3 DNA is TGTGCCAGCAGCCGGGGAAAGGTAGCCAAAAACATTCAGTACTTC.

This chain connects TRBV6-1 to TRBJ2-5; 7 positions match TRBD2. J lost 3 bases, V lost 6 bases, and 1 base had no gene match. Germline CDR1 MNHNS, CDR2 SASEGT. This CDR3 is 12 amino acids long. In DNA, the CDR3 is TGTGCCAGCAGGCTAGCGGAAGAGACCCAGTACTTC. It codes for CASRLAEETQYF.

The CDR3 DNA sequence: TGTGCCAGCAAAAGACAGGAAAATTCACCCCTCCACTTT. Encoded protein: CASKRQENSPLHF. The chain couples TRBV27 to TRBJ1-6, with D possibly matching TRBD1 (6 bases). Trimming pared 7 bases from V and 7 bases from J, leaving 11 bases between. The germline V gene encodes CDR1 MNHEY and CDR2 SMNVEV (reference sequence). The CDR3 is 13 residues long.

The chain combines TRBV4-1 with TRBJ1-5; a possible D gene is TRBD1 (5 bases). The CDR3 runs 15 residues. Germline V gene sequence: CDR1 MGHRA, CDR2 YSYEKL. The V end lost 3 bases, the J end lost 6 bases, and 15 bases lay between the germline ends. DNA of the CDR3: TGCGCCAGCAGCCAGCGATCCGCAACAGGTCAGCCCCAGCATTTT. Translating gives CASSQRSATGQPQHF.

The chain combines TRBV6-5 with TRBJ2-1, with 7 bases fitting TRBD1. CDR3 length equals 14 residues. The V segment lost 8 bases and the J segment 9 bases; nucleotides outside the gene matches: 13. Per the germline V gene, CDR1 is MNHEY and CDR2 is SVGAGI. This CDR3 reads CASSNRGSLVEQFF. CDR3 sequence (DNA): TGTGCCAGCTCAAACAGGGGAAGCTTGGTTGAGCAGTTCTTC.

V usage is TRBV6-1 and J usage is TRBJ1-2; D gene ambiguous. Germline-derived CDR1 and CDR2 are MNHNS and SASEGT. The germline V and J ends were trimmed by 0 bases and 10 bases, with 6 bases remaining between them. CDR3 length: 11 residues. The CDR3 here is CASSEARYYTF. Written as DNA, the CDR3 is TGTGCCAGCAGTGAAGCGCGGTACTACACCTTC.

The CDR3 nucleotides read TGTGCCATCAGTCCTAGCCAACCCGGTGAAGCTTTCTTT. As protein: CAISPSQPGEAFF. This chain joins TRBV10-3 and TRBJ1-1; D remains ambiguous. The length of the CDR3 is 13 residues. Per germline, CDR1 ENHRY and CDR2 SYGVKD. Trimming left V 5 bases short and J 7 bases short, with 14 bases between.

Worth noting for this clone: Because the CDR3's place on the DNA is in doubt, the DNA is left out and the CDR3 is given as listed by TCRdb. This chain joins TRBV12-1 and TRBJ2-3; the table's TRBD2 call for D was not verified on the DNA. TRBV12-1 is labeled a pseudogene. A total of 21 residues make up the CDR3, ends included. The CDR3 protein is CASSFAVGTSGEPPIRDTQYF.

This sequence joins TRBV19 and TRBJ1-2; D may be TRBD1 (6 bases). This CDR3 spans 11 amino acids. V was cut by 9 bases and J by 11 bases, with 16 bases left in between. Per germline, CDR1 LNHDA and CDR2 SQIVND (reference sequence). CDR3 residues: CASTKAGAYTF. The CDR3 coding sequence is TGTGCCAGCACGAAAGCGGGGGCATACACCTTC.